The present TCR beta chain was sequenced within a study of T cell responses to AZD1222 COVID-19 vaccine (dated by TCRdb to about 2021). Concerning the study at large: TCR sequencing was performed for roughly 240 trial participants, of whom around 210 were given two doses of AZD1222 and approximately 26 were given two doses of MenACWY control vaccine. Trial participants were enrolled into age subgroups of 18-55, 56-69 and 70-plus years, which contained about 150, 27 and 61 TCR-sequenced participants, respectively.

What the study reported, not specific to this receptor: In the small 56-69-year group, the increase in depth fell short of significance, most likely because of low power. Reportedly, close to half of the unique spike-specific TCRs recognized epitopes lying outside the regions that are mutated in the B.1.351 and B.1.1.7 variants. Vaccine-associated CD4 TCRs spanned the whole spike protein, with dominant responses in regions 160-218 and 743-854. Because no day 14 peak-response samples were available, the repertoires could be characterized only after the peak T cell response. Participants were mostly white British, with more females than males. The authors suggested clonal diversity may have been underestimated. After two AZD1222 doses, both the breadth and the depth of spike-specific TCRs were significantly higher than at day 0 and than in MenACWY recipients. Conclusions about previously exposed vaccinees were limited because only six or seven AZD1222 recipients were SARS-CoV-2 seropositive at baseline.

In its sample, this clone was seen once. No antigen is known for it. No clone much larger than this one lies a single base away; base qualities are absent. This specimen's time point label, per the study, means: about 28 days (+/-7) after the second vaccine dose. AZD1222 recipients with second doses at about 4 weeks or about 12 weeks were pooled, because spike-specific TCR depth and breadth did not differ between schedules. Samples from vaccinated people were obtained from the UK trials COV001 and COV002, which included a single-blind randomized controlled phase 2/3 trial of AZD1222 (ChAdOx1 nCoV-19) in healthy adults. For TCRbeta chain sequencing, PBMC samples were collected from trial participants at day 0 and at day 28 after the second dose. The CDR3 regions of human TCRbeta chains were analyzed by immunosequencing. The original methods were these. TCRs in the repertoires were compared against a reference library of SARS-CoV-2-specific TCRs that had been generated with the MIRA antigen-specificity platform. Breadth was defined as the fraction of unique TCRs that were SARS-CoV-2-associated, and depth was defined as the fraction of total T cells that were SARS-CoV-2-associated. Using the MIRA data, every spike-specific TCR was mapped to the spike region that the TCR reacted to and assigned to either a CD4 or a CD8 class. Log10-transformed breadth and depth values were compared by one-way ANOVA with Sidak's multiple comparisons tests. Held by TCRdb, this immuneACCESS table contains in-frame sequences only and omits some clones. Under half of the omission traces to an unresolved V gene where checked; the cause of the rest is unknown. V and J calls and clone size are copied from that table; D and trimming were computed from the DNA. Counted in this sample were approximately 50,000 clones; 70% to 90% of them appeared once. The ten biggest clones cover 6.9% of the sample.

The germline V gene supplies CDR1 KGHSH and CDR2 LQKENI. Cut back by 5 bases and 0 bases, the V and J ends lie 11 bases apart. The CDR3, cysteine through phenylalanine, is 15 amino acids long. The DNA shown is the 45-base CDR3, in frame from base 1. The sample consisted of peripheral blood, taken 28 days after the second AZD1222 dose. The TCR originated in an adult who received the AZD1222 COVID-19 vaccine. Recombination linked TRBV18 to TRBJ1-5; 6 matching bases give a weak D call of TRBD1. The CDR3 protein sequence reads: CASSSTGDSNQPQHF. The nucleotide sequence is TGTGCCAGCTCATCGACAGGAGATAGCAATCAGCCCCAGCATTTT.